This T cell receptor beta chain appears in the sequencing data of a study of blood T cell repertoires in COVID-19. Study summary: COVID-19 samples, acute and convalescent, were from the United States, Italy and Spain. In each case, the material was cDNA or gDNA derived from T cells, B-cell-depleted T cells, or PBMCs.

CDR1 is SGHTA and CDR2 is FQGTGA in the germline V gene. The V segment lost 5 bases and the J segment 7 bases; nucleotides outside the gene matches: 7. The CDR3 contains 15 residues. Original data processing: Using reference gene primer amplification, nucleated cell counts were estimated. Clones were sequenced by immunoSEQ multiplex PCR, and TCRdb holds only the in-frame ones, with some missing. The DNA gave D and trimming, while V, J and clone size come from that table. The sample shows roughly 240,000 clones, approximately 86% of them seen only once. This TCR derives from an older woman who had recovered from COVID-19. This sequence joins TRBV7-3 and TRBJ1-6; 8 bases match TRBD1. Sequencing was performed on peripheral blood. The chain's CDR3 is CASSPGQEGNSPLHF. Written as DNA, the CDR3 is TGTGCCAGCAGCCCGGGACAGGAAGGGAATTCACCCCTCCACTTT. Full variable domain (remainder filled in from reference TRBV7-3 and TRBJ1-6): GAGVSQTPSNKVTEKGKYVELRCDPISGHTALYWYRQSLGQGPEFLIYFQGTGAADDSGLPNDRFFAVRPEGSVSTLKIQRTERGDSAVYLCASSPGQEGNSPLHFGNGTRLTVT.